This T cell receptor (beta chain) derives from a study of cytomegalovirus exposure and HLA in healthy donors. The junction had 7 bases not matched to a gene; V was cut back by 7 bases and J by 2 bases. This CDR3 has 14 amino acids. Germline loops: CDR1 MDHEN, CDR2 SYDVKM. The primer mix had 60 Vbeta and 13 Jbeta primers. Here immunoSEQ multiplex PCR was the method, and the copy in TCRdb shows in-frame clones only, minus some. The sample yields roughly 130,000 clones, less than 85% seen once. Sequenced sample: PBMCs. The sequence came from a woman aged 40 to 49 in good health and CMV-seropositive. The rearrangement links TRBV28 to TRBJ2-5, with 7 nucleotides matching TRBD1. CDR3 coding DNA: TGTGCCAGCATCGGCGAACAGGGGCAAGAGACCCAGTACTTC. Translating gives CASIGEQGQETQYF. Full variable domain (remainder filled in from reference TRBV28 and TRBJ2-5): DVKVTQSSRYLVKRTGEKVFLECVQDMDHENMFWYRQDPGLGLRLIYFSYDVKMKEKGDIPEGYSVSREKKERFSLILESASTNQTSMYLCASIGEQGQETQYFGPGTRLLVL.